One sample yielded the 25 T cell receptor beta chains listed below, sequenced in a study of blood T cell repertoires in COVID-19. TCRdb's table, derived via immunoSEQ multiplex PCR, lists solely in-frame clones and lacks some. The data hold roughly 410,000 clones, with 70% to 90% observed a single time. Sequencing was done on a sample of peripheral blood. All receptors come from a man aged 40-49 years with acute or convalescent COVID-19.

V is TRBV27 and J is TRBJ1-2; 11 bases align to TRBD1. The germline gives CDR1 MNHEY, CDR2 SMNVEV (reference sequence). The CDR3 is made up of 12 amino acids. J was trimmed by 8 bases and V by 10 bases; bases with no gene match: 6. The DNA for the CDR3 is TGTGCCACCGGGACAGGGGGTCGGGGCTACACCTTC. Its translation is CATGTGGRGYTF.

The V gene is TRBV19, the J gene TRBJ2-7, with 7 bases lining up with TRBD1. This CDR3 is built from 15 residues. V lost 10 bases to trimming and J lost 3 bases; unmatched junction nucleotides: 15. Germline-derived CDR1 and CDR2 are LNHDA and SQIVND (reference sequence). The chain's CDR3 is CATRTGWGQNYEQYF. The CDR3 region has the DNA TGTGCCACAAGGACCGGGTGGGGACAGAACTACGAGCAGTACTTC.

CDR3 sequence: CASSLAGTSNQPQHF. In DNA form, the CDR3 reads TGTGCCAGCAGCTTAGCGGGGACAAGTAATCAGCCCCAGCATTTT. The V gene is TRBV7-8, the J gene TRBJ1-5; the D gene is possibly TRBD1 (6 bases). This CDR3 is 15 amino acids long. Between the trimmed V and J ends, which lost 0 bases and 4 bases, there was a span of 10 bases. CDR1 and CDR2 (germline): SGHVS, FQNEAQ.

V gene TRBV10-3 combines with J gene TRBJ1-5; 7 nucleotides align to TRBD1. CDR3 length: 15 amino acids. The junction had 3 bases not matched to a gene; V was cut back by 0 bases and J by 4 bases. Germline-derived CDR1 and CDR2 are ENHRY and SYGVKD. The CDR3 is CAISESSGGNQPQHF. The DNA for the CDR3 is TGTGCCATCAGTGAGTCATCAGGGGGGAATCAGCCCCAGCATTTT.

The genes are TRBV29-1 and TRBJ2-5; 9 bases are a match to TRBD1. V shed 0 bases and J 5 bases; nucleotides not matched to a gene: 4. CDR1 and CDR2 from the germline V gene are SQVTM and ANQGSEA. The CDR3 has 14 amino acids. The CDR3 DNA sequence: TGCAGCGTTGAAGAACAGGGGGCTATTGAGACCCAGTACTTC. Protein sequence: CSVEEQGAIETQYF.

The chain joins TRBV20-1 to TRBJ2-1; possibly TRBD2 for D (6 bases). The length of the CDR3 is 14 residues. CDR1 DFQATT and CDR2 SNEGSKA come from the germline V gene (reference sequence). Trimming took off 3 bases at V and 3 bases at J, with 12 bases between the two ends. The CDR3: CSASGRGVYNEQFF. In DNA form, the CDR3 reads TGCAGTGCTAGTGGGCGGGGCGTCTACAATGAGCAGTTCTTC.

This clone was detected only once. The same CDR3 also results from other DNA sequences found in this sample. The CDR3 loop is CASRQGANTGELFF. For the CDR3, the DNA is TGTGCCAGCAGACAGGGGGCGAACACCGGGGAGCTGTTTTTT. The gene calls are TRBV2 and TRBJ2-2; 8 nucleotides match TRBD1. The junction had 0 bases not matched to a gene; V was cut back by 6 bases and J by 0 bases. The CDR3 has 14 amino acids. The germline CDR1 and CDR2 sequences are SNHLY and FYNNEI.

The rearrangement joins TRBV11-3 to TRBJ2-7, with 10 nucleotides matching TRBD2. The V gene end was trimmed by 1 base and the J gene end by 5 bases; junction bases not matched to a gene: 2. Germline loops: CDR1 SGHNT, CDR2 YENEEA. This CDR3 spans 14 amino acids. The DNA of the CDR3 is TGTGCCAGCAGCTTAGGCCTAGCGGGAGACGAGCAGTACTTC. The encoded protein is CASSLGLAGDEQYF.

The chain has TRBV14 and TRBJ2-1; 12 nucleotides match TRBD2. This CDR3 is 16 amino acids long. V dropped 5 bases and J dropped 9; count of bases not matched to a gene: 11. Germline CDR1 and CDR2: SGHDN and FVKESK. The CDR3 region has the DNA TGTGCCAGCAGCGCTAGACTAGCGGGAGAGGGAGGTGAGCAGTTCTTC. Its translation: CASSARLAGEGGEQFF.

CDR3 nucleotides: TGTGCCAGCAGTTACCGTCAGGGTAATGAAAAACTGTTTTTT. Translating it yields CASSYRQGNEKLFF. The rearrangement uses TRBV6-6 and TRBJ1-4; possibly TRBD1 for D (5 bases). Trimming cost V 2 bases and J 4 bases, with 8 bases left between them. This CDR3 spans 14 amino acids. Germline lookup yields CDR1 MNHNY and CDR2 SVGAGI (reference sequence).

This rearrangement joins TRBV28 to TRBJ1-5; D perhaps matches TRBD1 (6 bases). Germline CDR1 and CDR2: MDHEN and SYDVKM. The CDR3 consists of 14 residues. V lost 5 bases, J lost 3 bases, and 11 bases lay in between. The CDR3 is CASSPDSYNQPQHF. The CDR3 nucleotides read TGTGCCAGCAGTCCGGACAGCTACAATCAGCCCCAGCATTTT. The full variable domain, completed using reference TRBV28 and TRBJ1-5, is DVKVTQSSRYLVKRTGEKVFLECVQDMDHENMFWYRQDPGLGLRLIYFSYDVKMKEKGDIPEGYSVSREKKERFSLILESASTNQTSMYLCASSPDSYNQPQHFGDGTRLSIL.

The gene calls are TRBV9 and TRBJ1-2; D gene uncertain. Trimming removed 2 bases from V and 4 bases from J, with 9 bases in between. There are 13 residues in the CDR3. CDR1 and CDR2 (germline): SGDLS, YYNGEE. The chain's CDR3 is CASSVGTAYGYTF. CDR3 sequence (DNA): TGTGCCAGCAGCGTGGGCACAGCCTATGGCTACACCTTC.

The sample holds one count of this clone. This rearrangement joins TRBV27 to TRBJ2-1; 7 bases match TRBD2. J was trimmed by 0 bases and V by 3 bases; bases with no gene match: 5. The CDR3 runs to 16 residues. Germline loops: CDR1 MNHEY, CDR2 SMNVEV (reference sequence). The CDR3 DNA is TGTGCCAGCAGTTTTCAGGGACTAAGCTCCTACAATGAGCAGTTCTTC. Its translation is CASSFQGLSSYNEQFF.

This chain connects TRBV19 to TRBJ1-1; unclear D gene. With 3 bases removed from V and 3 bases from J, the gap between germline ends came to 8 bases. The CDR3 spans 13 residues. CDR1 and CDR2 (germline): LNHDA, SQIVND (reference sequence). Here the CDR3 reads CASSMGRDTEAFF. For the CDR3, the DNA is TGTGCCAGTAGTATGGGTCGGGACACTGAAGCTTTCTTT.

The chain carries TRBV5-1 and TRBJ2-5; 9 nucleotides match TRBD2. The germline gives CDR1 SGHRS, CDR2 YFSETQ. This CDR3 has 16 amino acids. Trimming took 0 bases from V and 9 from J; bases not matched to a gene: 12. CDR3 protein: CASSLEASGAIGAQYF. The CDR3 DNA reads TGCGCCAGCAGCTTGGAGGCTAGCGGGGCCATCGGGGCCCAGTACTTC.

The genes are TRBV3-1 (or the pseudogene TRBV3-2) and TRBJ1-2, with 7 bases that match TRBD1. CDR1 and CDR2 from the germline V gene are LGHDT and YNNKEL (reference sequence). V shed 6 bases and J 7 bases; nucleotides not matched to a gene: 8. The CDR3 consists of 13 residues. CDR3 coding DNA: TGTGCCAGCAGAACAGGGGTAGAGAGTGGCTACACCTTC. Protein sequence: CASRTGVESGYTF.

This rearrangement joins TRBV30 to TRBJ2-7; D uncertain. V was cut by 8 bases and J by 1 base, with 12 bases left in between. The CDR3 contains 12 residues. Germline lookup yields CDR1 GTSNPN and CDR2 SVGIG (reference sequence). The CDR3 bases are TGTGCCCTAACGACAACGTCCTACGAGCAGTACTTC. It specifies CALTTTSYEQYF. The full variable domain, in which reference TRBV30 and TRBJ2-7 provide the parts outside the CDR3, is SQTIHQWPATLVQPVGSPLSLECTVEGTSNPNLYWYRQAAGRGLQLLFYSVGIGQISSEVPQNLSASRPQDRQFILSSKKLLLSDSGFYLCALTTTSYEQYFGPGTRLTVT.

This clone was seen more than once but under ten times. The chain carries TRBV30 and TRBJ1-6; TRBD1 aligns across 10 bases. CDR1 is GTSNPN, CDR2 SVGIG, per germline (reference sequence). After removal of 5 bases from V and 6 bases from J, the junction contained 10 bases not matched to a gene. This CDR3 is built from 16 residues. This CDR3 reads CAWDRGRVGSNSPLHF. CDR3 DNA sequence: TGTGCCTGGGACAGGGGGCGCGTCGGGAGTAATTCACCCCTCCACTTT.

The CDR3 DNA reads as TGTGCCAGCAGTCAAATCGGGACAGCACTATTCTACACCTTC. It codes for CASSQIGTALFYTF. The chain has TRBV6-5 and TRBJ1-2; 7 bases fit TRBD1. The CDR3 has 14 residues. Looked up from germline, CDR1 is MNHEY and CDR2 is SVGAGI. The junction had 13 bases not matched to a gene; V was cut back by 5 bases and J by 10 bases.

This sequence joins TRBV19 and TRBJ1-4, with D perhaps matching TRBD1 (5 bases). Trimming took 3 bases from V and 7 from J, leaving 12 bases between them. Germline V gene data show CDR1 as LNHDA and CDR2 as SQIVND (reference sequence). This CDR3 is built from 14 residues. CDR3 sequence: CASSMQGGSEKLFF. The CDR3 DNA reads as TGTGCCAGTAGTATGCAGGGCGGGAGTGAAAAACTGTTTTTT.

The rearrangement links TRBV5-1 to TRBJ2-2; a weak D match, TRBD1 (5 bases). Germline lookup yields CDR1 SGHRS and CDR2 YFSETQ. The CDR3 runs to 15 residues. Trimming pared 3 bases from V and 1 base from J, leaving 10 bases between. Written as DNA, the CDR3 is TGCGCCAGCAGCTCCGCCAGGGAGAACACCGGGGAGCTGTTTTTT. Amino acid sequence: CASSSARENTGELFF.

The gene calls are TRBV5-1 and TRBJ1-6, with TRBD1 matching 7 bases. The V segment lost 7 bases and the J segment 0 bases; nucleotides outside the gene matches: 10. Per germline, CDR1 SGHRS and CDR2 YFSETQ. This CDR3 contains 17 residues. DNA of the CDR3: TGCGCCAGCTATAACCCGGGACAGAGCTCCTATAATTCACCCCTCCACTTT. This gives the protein CASYNPGQSSYNSPLHF.

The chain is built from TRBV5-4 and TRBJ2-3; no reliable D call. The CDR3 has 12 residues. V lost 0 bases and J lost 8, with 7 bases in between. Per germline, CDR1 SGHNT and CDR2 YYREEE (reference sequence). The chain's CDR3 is CASSLGRGTQYF. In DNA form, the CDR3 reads TGTGCCAGCAGCTTGGGACGCGGTACGCAGTATTTT.

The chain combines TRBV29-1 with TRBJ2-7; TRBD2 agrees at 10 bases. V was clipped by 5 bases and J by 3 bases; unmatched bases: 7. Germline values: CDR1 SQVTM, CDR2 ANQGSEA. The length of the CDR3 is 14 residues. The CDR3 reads CSVLMSSGGYEQYF. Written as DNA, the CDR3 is TGCAGCGTTCTCATGTCTAGCGGGGGCTACGAGCAGTACTTC.

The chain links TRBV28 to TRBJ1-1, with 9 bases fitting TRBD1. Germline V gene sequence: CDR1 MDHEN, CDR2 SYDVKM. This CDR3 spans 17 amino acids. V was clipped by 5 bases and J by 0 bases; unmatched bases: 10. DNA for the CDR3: TGTGCCAGCAGTCTTCCGGGACAGGGATGGGTGAACACTGAAGCTTTCTTT. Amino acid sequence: CASSLPGQGWVNTEAFF.